This T cell receptor (beta chain) was captured in a study of cytomegalovirus exposure and HLA in healthy donors. The CDR3 has 15 residues. Trimming at V came to 4 bases and at J to 2 bases, leaving 4 bases not matched to a gene. Germline V gene sequence: CDR1 SGHNT, CDR2 YYREEE (reference sequence). It was with 60 Vbeta and 13 Jbeta primers that the PCR ran. Clones were read by immunoSEQ multiplex PCR, and TCRdb kept only the in-frame ones, dropping some. The sample has approximately 190,000 clones; about 80% are singletons. This rearrangement joins TRBV5-4 to TRBJ2-2; 8 bases match TRBD2. This TCR was sampled from a woman aged 45 to 65 in good health and CMV-seropositive. Sequencing used PBMCs. The CDR3 reads CASSIAGRNTGELFF. The CDR3 DNA reads TGTGCCAGCAGCATAGCGGGGCGAAACACCGGGGAGCTGTTTTTT.